What follows are 26 T cell receptor beta chains derived from one specimen sequenced in a study of blood T cells in healthy people across ages (dated by TCRdb to the mid-2010s). The library relied on 5' RACE. TCRdb names Illumina HiSeq 2500 as the instrument used. A second PCR of about 7 to 12 cycles was run with a J-beta primer mix and a sample-barcoded 5' primer. Using fastp at Q25 and MiXCR, TCRdb reprocessed the public reads and kept productive beta chains. Each record represents a unique CDR3 protein, reported with the most common genes and DNA among its rows. This sample is represented by just over 1 million distinct CDR3 sequences; more than 35% of them were singletons. The top ten clones comprise 15% to 20% of the sample. The sequencing input was blood. These receptors all come from a woman in her sixties or seventies in good health.

The chain links TRBV20-1 to TRBJ2-7; tentatively, D is TRBD2 (6 bases). V was shortened by 3 bases and J by 6 bases, with 21 bases between the two germline ends. The germline V gene has CDR1 DFQATT and CDR2 SNEGSKA (reference sequence). This CDR3 is built from 15 residues. Here the CDR3 reads CSASTVGSILTEQYF. The CDR3 coding sequence is TGCAGTGCTAGTACGGTCGGGAGCATTTTGACCGAGCAGTACTTC.

The chain uses TRBV28 and TRBJ1-4; D possibly corresponds to TRBD1 (5 bases). The CDR3 is made up of 14 amino acids. Trimming took 6 bases from V and 10 from J, leaving 18 bases between them. Per germline, CDR1 MDHEN and CDR2 SYDVKM. DNA of the CDR3: TGTGCCAGCAGCCCCATTAGGTCCCAGGGAAAACTGTTTTTT. Translation gives CASSPIRSQGKLFF.

This clonotype was picked up a small number of times. The chain carries TRBV11-2 and TRBJ2-4; unclear D gene. The closer fit of TRBJ2-7 to the DNA end suggests the J call may be wrong. Germline values: CDR1 SGHAT, CDR2 FQNNGV. This CDR3 region has 13 residues. The CDR3 DNA sequence: TGTGCCAGCAGCTCCTCGAACTCGCACGAGCAGTACTTC. Its translation is CASSSSNSHEQYF.

The V and J genes are TRBV20-1 and TRBJ2-5; 9 bases are shared with TRBD2. The end of the DNA fits TRBJ2-7 better, so the J call may be wrong. This CDR3 is 12 amino acids long. Germline V lookup: CDR1 DFQATT, CDR2 SNEGSKA (reference sequence). CDR3 bases: TGCAGTGCTACTACTAGCGGGTACGAGCAGTACTTC. Protein: CSATTSGYEQYF.

The rearrangement uses TRBV20-1 and TRBJ1-5; unclear D gene. Germline V CDR1 and CDR2: DFQATT, SNEGSKA (reference sequence). V was pared by 6 bases and J by 1 base, with 16 bases between. CDR3 length: 15 amino acids. The CDR3 sequence: CSARDGGLSNQPQHF. CDR3 DNA: TGCAGTGCGCGAGATGGAGGGCTGAGCAATCAGCCCCAGCATTTT.

This rearrangement joins TRBV20-1 to TRBJ1-1; D is possibly TRBD1 (5 bases). V lost 3 bases and J 8 bases, leaving 10 bases between the germline ends. The CDR3 loop spans 11 amino acids. The germline gives CDR1 DFQATT, CDR2 SNEGSKA (reference sequence). Here the CDR3 DNA reads TGCAGTGCTAGTCGGCAGGGAGAAGCTTTCTTT. Translating it yields CSASRQGEAFF.

Comments on this clonotype: Just one base apart from a much larger clone, this may be a read error. This chain uses TRBV27 with TRBJ2-3; 10 bases align to TRBD2. There are 17 residues in the CDR3. With V trimmed by 4 bases and J by 1 base, 8 bases remained unmatched. Looked up from germline, CDR1 is MNHEY and CDR2 is SMNVEV (reference sequence). The CDR3 region is CASSSLSGTSGTDTQYF. In DNA, the CDR3 is TGTGCCAGCAGTTCACTCTCCGGGACTAGCGGCACAGATACGCAGTATTTT.

The CDR3 reads CASSQVGQNSNEQFF. CDR3 nucleotides: TGTGCCAGCAGCCAAGTTGGGCAGAACTCCAATGAGCAGTTCTTC. The V and J genes are TRBV3-1 and TRBJ2-1; D is undetermined. The CDR3 has 15 residues. V was clipped by 1 base and J by 6 bases, with 13 bases between them. Germline values: CDR1 LGHDT, CDR2 YNNKEL (reference sequence).

The chain has TRBV11-2 and TRBJ2-1, with 8 bases fitting TRBD2. The CDR3 consists of 18 residues. The germline V gene encodes CDR1 SGHAT and CDR2 FQNNGV. Losses at the gene ends were 7 bases for V and 7 bases for J; bases not matched to a gene: 21. CDR3 amino acids: CASTKEGYGRAGINEQFF. As DNA, the CDR3 is TGTGCCAGCACCAAAGAGGGGTACGGGAGGGCCGGGATTAATGAGCAGTTCTTC.

This clonotype was observed a few times. V is TRBV29-1 and J is TRBJ2-1; D gene ambiguous. Germline V gene sequence: CDR1 SQVTM, CDR2 ANQGSEA. This CDR3 is built from 11 residues. Trimming took 5 bases from V and 10 from J, leaving 12 bases between them. DNA of the CDR3: TGCAGCGTTCGGAACTCGACCGAGCAGTTCTTC. Its translation: CSVRNSTEQFF.

The chain links TRBV30 to TRBJ1-5; D perhaps matches TRBD1 (5 bases). V dropped 2 bases and J dropped 6 bases, with 11 bases sitting between them. The germline V gene encodes CDR1 GTSNPN and CDR2 SVGIG (reference sequence). This CDR3 is 13 amino acids long. The CDR3 DNA reads TGTGCCTGGAGTCAGGGTACGAGTCAGCCCCAGCATTTT. Protein: CAWSQGTSQPQHF. The full variable domain, in which reference TRBV30 and TRBJ1-5 provide the parts outside the CDR3, is SQTIHQWPATLVQPVGSPLSLECTVEGTSNPNLYWYRQAAGRGLQLLFYSVGIGQISSEVPQNLSASRPQDRQFILSSKKLLLSDSGFYLCAWSQGTSQPQHFGDGTRLSIL.

This clonotype occurred many times. This chain uses TRBV10-3 with TRBJ2-7; 7 bases match TRBD2. Looked up from germline, CDR1 is ENHRY and CDR2 is SYGVKD. CDR3 size: 15 residues. J lost 7 bases, V lost 2 bases, and 11 bases had no gene match. CDR3 nucleotides: TGTGCCATCAGTGAGCCGCCCGAGCGGGAAGGGGAGCAGTACTTC. It is translated as CAISEPPEREGEQYF.

The CDR3 sequence: CASSYKGISEPQHF. CDR3 DNA: TGTGCCAGCAGTTACAAGGGCATTTCGGAGCCCCAGCATTTT. The V and J genes are TRBV6-6 and TRBJ1-5; D not certain. Germline CDR1 reads MNHNY; CDR2 reads SVGAGI (reference sequence). V lost 2 bases and J 8 bases, leaving 13 bases between the germline ends. There are 14 residues in the CDR3.

This clonotype occurred a few times. The rearrangement links TRBV20-1 to TRBJ2-1, with D possibly being TRBD1 (6 bases). V gave up 4 bases and J gave up 8 bases, with 12 bases separating them. The CDR3 loop spans 12 amino acids. CDR1 and CDR2 (germline): DFQATT, SNEGSKA (reference sequence). Here the CDR3 DNA reads TGCAGTGCTAACAGGGTTTTAGATGAGCAGTTCTTC. Its translation: CSANRVLDEQFF.

This clonotype came up a few times. The CDR3 DNA follows: TGCGCCAGCAGCCAAGATTTCGTTCGGCTAGTAGACGAGCAGTACTTC. This gives the protein CASSQDFVRLVDEQYF. The V and J genes are TRBV4-1 and TRBJ2-7; D ambiguous. This CDR3 has 16 amino acids. Trimming removed 0 bases at V and 5 bases at J, with 17 bases between. The germline V gene encodes CDR1 MGHRA and CDR2 YSYEKL.

In this sample, this clonotype turned up a few times. V is TRBV6-1 and J is TRBJ2-5, with 11 bases identical to TRBD2. In germline, CDR1 is MNHNS, CDR2 SASEGT. The V gene end was trimmed by 1 base and the J gene end by 6 bases; junction bases not matched to a gene: 4. The CDR3 has 15 residues. CDR3 DNA: TGTGCCAGCAGTGAAGTCAGGACTAGCGGGCAGACCCAGTACTTC. It encodes CASSEVRTSGQTQYF.

In its sample, this clonotype was seen a few times. The rearrangement uses TRBV20-1 and TRBJ2-7, with TRBD1 as a possible D gene (6 bases). The CDR3 is 11 amino acids. V was cut by 5 bases and J by 5 bases, with 10 bases left in between. Per germline, CDR1 DFQATT and CDR2 SNEGSKA (reference sequence). The CDR3 reads CSAATGNEQYF. For the CDR3, the DNA is TGCAGTGCTGCCACAGGGAACGAGCAGTACTTC.

The rearrangement uses TRBV20-1 and TRBJ2-1, with 10 bases aligning to TRBD2. The CDR3 is 16 residues long. Trimming removed 3 bases from V and 6 bases from J; junction bases left unmatched: 11. CDR1 is DFQATT, CDR2 SNEGSKA, per germline (reference sequence). The CDR3 nucleotides read TGCAGTGCTAGGGTAAAAGCGGGAGGGCCTGGCAATGAGCAGTTCTTC. Translated, it gives CSARVKAGGPGNEQFF.

V and J are TRBV12-3 or TRBV12-4 and TRBJ2-1; D remains ambiguous. V was cut by 0 bases and J by 6 bases, with 12 bases left in between. CDR3 length: 15 residues. CDR3 coding DNA: TGTGCCAGCAGTTTAGCGGCCTTTTCGTTCAATGAGCAGTTCTTC. The encoded protein is CASSLAAFSFNEQFF.

V is TRBV20-1 and J is TRBJ1-6; 7 nucleotides match TRBD1. CDR3 length: 15 residues. V was clipped by 1 base and J by 9 bases; unmatched bases: 9. Germline assignment: CDR1 DFQATT and CDR2 SNEGSKA (reference sequence). The CDR3 DNA reads TGCAGTGCTAGAGGGGGGACAGATCGGCGTTCACCCCTCCACTTT. Its translation is CSARGGTDRRSPLHF.

The V call is TRBV5-1, the J call TRBJ2-1; 12 bases agree with TRBD2. This CDR3 is 16 amino acids long. Per the germline V gene, CDR1 is SGHRS and CDR2 is YFSETQ. Trimming at V came to 3 bases and at J to 6 bases, leaving 7 bases not matched to a gene. CDR3 sequence: CASSYYPSGRVNEQFF. The CDR3 DNA reads as TGCGCCAGCAGCTATTACCCTAGCGGGAGGGTCAATGAGCAGTTCTTC.

The chain joins TRBV10-2 to TRBJ2-7; a weak D match, TRBD1 (5 bases). The CDR3 has 14 residues. The ends were cut back, 4 bases at V and 2 bases at J, with 12 bases in the middle. Per germline, CDR1 WSHSY and CDR2 SAAADI. In DNA, the CDR3 is TGCGCCAGCAGTGCGGACATAGTTGCCTACGAGCAGTACTTC. It is translated as CASSADIVAYEQYF.

This rearrangement joins TRBV12-3 or TRBV12-4 to TRBJ2-1, with TRBD2 matching over 7 bases. The CDR3 length is 13 residues. V was clipped by 5 bases and J by 7 bases; unmatched bases: 5. The CDR3 DNA follows: TGTGCCAGCAGTGGCGGGGGTCCGAATGAGCAGTTCTTC. Residues: CASSGGGPNEQFF.

This clonotype has a handful of counts. The chain carries TRBV9 and TRBJ2-1; D not resolved. The germline V gene encodes CDR1 SGDLS and CDR2 YYNGEE. Trimming cost V 1 base and J 1 base, with 9 bases left between them. The CDR3 sequence is 15 residues long. The CDR3 protein is CASSVRSDSYNEQFF. CDR3 in DNA: TGTGCCAGCAGCGTACGGTCGGATTCCTACAATGAGCAGTTCTTC.

CDR3 nucleotides: TGTGCCAGCAGCCTCCAAGGGCCCCTTGAGGGGATGGGCACAGATACGCAGTATTTT. Translation: CASSLQGPLEGMGTDTQYF. The chain links TRBV3-1 to TRBJ2-3, with D perhaps given as TRBD1 or TRBD2 (5 bases each). The germline V gene has CDR1 LGHDT and CDR2 YNNKEL (reference sequence). The CDR3 is 19 amino acids. The V and J ends lost 4 bases and 1 base respectively, with 24 bases between them.

The table lists this clonotype with a few counts. The chain couples TRBV6-5 to TRBJ2-7; a weak D match, TRBD2 (6 bases). Germline loops: CDR1 MNHEY, CDR2 SVGAGI. This CDR3 spans 14 amino acids. V was shortened by 6 bases and J by 2 bases, with 14 bases between the two germline ends. The CDR3 loop is CASRRASDAYEQYF. The CDR3 DNA sequence: TGTGCCAGCAGGCGGGCTAGCGACGCCTACGAGCAGTACTTC.